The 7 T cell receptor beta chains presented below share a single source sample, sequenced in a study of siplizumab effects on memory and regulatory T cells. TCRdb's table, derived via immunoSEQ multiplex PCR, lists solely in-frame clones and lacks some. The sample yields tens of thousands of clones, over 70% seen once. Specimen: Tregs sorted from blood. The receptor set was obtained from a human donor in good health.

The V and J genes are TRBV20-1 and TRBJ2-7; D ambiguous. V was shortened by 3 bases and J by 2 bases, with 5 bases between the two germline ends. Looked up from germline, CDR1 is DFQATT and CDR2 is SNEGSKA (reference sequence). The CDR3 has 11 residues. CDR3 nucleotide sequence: TGCAGTGCTAGCTCCACCTACGAGCAGTACTTC. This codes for CSASSTYEQYF.

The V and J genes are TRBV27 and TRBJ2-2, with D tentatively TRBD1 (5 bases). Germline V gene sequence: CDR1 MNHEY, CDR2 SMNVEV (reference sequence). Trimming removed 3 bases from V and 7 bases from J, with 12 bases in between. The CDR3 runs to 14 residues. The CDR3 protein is CASSFGGAVGELFF. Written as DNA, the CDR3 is TGTGCCAGCAGTTTTGGTGGGGCTGTCGGGGAGCTGTTTTTT.

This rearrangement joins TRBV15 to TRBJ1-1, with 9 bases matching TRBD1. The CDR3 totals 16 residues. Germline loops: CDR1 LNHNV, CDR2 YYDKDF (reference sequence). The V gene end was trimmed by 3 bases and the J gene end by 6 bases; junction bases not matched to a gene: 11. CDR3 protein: CATSRRASGTGSEAFF. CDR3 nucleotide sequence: TGTGCCACCAGCAGGCGGGCCTCCGGGACAGGGTCTGAAGCTTTCTTT. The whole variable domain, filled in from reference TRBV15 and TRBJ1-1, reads DAMVIQNPRYQVTQFGKPVTLSCSQTLNHNVMYWYQQKSSQAPKLLFHYYDKDFNNEADTPDNFQSRRPNTSFCFLDIRSPGLGDTAMYLCATSRRASGTGSEAFFGQGTRLTVV.

The CDR3 nucleotides are TGCGCCAGCAGCTTGTTACACTCCACCGGGGAGCTGTTTTTT. Translating it yields CASSLLHSTGELFF. This chain connects TRBV5-1 to TRBJ2-2; D is uncertain. The germline gives CDR1 SGHRS, CDR2 YFSETQ. The germline V and J ends were trimmed by 1 base and 4 bases, with 8 bases remaining between them. This CDR3 is 14 amino acids long.

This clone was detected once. The chain's CDR3 is CASSLSGRAGEQYF. DNA for the CDR3: TGTGCCAGCAGCCTTAGCGGGAGGGCCGGCGAGCAGTACTTC. V usage is TRBV4-2 and J usage is TRBJ2-7; the match to TRBD2 covers 11 bases. After removal of 4 bases from V and 6 bases from J, the junction contained 5 bases not matched to a gene. Germline CDR1 and CDR2: LGHNA and YNFKEQ. The CDR3 is made up of 14 amino acids.

As DNA, the CDR3 is TGTGCCAGCAGCGTAGGGAGGGCTGTCAGGGGCGGCTACACCTTC. This sequence encodes CASSVGRAVRGGYTF. The rearrangement uses TRBV9 and TRBJ1-2; a possible D gene is TRBD1 (6 bases). Germline values: CDR1 SGDLS, CDR2 YYNGEE. The CDR3 has 15 residues. The V end lost 0 bases, the J end lost 8 bases, and 17 bases lay between the germline ends.

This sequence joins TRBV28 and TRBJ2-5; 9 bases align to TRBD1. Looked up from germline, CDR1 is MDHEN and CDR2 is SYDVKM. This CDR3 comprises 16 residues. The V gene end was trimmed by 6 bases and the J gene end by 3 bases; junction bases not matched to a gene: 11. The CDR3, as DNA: TGTGCCAGCAGGTTCCGGGACAGGGTGAGGGAAGAGACCCAGTACTTC. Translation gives CASRFRDRVREETQYF.